The present T cell receptor (beta chain) was sequenced within a study of neurological immune-mediated disorders. By its share, this clonotype is medium-sized. Its antigen remains unknown. The cDNA came from 5'RACE, which used 10-nucleotide random UMIs. In TCRdb, the 5' RACE reads were re-called with MiXCR into one record per CDR3 protein. Of 71,000 or so distinct CDR3 sequences listed, roughly 15% are singletons. Overall study findings and caveats: The study found no CDR3 amino acid sequences shared by expanded clones across subjects, suggesting private repertoires in all groups. Patients with HTLV-1-associated myelopathy had the highest level of TCR clonal expansion, whereas patients with multiple sclerosis had the lowest level, falling beneath the level found in healthy controls.

As to time point: longitudinal time-point 1 (baseline). V was clipped by 5 bases and J by 3 bases, with 10 bases between them. Germline V gene sequence: CDR1 SGHTA, CDR2 FQGNSA. CDR3 length equals 13 residues. Input material: PBMCs. This TCR was recovered from a female donor with HTLV-1-associated myelopathy (HAM/TSP). This chain uses TRBV7-2 with TRBJ1-1; no reliable D call. CDR3 amino acids: CASSVLRDTEAFF. The DNA of the CDR3 is TGTGCCAGCAGCGTTTTGAGGGACACTGAAGCTTTCTTT.